This TCR beta chain comes out of a study of beta chain features in type 1 diabetes. General study findings and limits: Significant though moderate, a shortening of TCRB CDR3s appeared in all four CD4+ subsets of Type 1 diabetes patients.

The sequenced template was cDNA made from the entire isolated RNA. Assay: immunoSEQ multiplex PCR; the TCRdb copy retains only in-frame clones and omits some. Of about 190,000 clones listed, roughly 8% are singletons. The CDR3 runs 16 residues. Germline CDR1 reads ENHRY; CDR2 reads SYGVKD. V lost 0 bases and J 7 bases, leaving 16 bases between the germline ends. This clone occurred a few times. What it binds is not known. The sample was central memory CD4+ T cells from blood. This clonotype was obtained from a woman between 40 and 55 years old with type 1 diabetes. The rearrangement uses TRBV10-3 and TRBJ2-1, with D perhaps matching TRBD1 (6 bases). In DNA form, the CDR3 reads TGTGCCATCAGTGAGTCGTTTGGGGGCACGGGGAATGAGCAGTTCTTC. It translates to CAISESFGGTGNEQFF.